Below are 27 T cell receptor beta chains sequenced from a single sample in a study of shared clonotypes between healthy human individuals. Sequenced by immunoSEQ multiplex PCR; TCRdb stores in-frame clones only, minus some. The sample contains about 2.3 million clones, 85% to 95% of which appear only once. The sequenced sample consisted of naive CD4+ T cells from PBMCs. This sample's subset: CD45RA+ positively selected. The receptors derive from a man between 18 and 35 years old in good health. Some clones in this sample may be carry-over from other donors' samples.

The chain recombines TRBV5-1 with TRBJ2-6; D remains unclear. The CDR3 has 16 amino acids. CDR1 and CDR2 from the germline V gene are SGHRS and YFSETQ. Trimming pared 0 bases from V and 2 bases from J, leaving 9 bases between. The CDR3: CASSLVEKAGANVLTF. The CDR3 DNA sequence: TGCGCCAGCAGCTTGGTAGAGAAGGCTGGGGCCAACGTCCTGACTTTC.

The J gene is TRBJ2-7, the V gene TRBV5-1; 13 bases are a match to TRBD2. V lost 3 bases to trimming and J lost 5 bases; unmatched junction nucleotides: 8. The CDR3 covers 16 residues. Germline V lookup: CDR1 SGHRS, CDR2 YFSETQ. CDR3 coding DNA: TGCGCCAGCAGCTCCGAACTAGCGGGAGGGCCCAACGAGCAGTACTTC. Translation: CASSSELAGGPNEQYF.

The V and J genes are TRBV28 and TRBJ1-1; D is possibly TRBD1 (6 bases). Trimming pared 7 bases from V and 4 bases from J, leaving 13 bases between. The CDR3 has 13 residues. Germline assignment: CDR1 MDHEN and CDR2 SYDVKM. Here the CDR3 reads CASTVQGVTEAFF. In DNA form, the CDR3 reads TGTGCCAGCACCGTACAGGGTGTCACTGAAGCTTTCTTT.

The chain employs TRBV5-6 and TRBJ2-2; D gene unclear. CDR1 is SGHDT, CDR2 YYEEEE, per germline. This CDR3 is built from 13 residues. V was pared by 6 bases and J by 4 bases, with 10 bases between. The CDR3 coding sequence is TGTGCCAGCACCCGGTACGGCACCGGGGAGCTGTTTTTT. It translates to CASTRYGTGELFF. Based on the CDR3 plus reference TRBV5-6 and TRBJ2-2, the full variable domain is DAGVTQSPTHLIKTRGQQVTLRCSPKSGHDTVSWYQQALGQGPQFIFQYYEEEERQRGNFPDRFSGHQFPNYSSELNVNALLLGDSALYLCASTRYGTGELFFGEGSRLTVL.

This rearrangement joins TRBV25-1 to TRBJ1-6; 8 nucleotides match TRBD1. V lost 6 bases, J lost 10 bases, and 8 bases stayed unmatched. The CDR3 covers 14 residues. From germline, CDR1 is MGHDK and CDR2 SYGVNS. CDR3 coding DNA: TGTGCCAGCAGCTGGACAGGGTTGGGGTCACCCCTCCACTTT. It codes for CASSWTGLGSPLHF.

Of note for this clone: At the DNA level, this CDR3 is encoded by other sequences in the same sample as well. The chain links TRBV9 to TRBJ1-3; D is unresolved. The germline gives CDR1 SGDLS, CDR2 YYNGEE. V shed 0 bases and J shed 0 bases, with 4 bases lying between them. The CDR3 totals 14 residues. The CDR3 here is CASSVGFSGNTIYF. In DNA form, the CDR3 reads TGTGCCAGCAGCGTAGGATTCTCTGGAAACACCATATATTTT. The full variable domain, rest sourced from reference TRBV9 and TRBJ1-3, is DSGVTQTPKHLITATGQRVTLRCSPRSGDLSVYWYQQSLDQGLQFLIQYYNGEERAKGNILERFSAQQFPDLHSELNLSSLELGDSALYFCASSVGFSGNTIYFGEGSWLTVV.

This clone was picked up one time. The rearrangement joins TRBV10-3 to TRBJ2-7; D is unresolved. V dropped 6 bases and J dropped 3 bases, with 9 bases sitting between them. Germline CDR1 ENHRY, CDR2 SYGVKD. The CDR3 extends over 12 amino acids. As DNA, the CDR3 is TGTGCCATCAGGCTTAACAGCTACGAGCAGTACTTC. Its protein product is CAIRLNSYEQYF.

CDR3: CASSISPPYQPQHF. DNA for the CDR3: TGTGCCAGTAGTATCAGTCCTCCTTATCAGCCCCAGCATTTT. This chain connects TRBV19 to TRBJ1-5, with no clear D. From germline, CDR1 is LNHDA and CDR2 SQIVND (reference sequence). Trimming left V 3 bases short and J 5 bases short, with 11 bases between. The CDR3 runs to 14 residues.

The chain joins TRBV28 to TRBJ1-4, with 7 nucleotides matching TRBD1. The CDR3 is 16 residues long. CDR1 MDHEN and CDR2 SYDVKM come from the germline V gene. V gave up 6 bases and J gave up 0 bases; unmatched junction bases: 7. CDR3 in amino acids: CASRSGTAATNEKLFF. CDR3 coding DNA: TGTGCCAGCAGGTCCGGGACAGCAGCAACTAATGAAAAACTGTTTTTT.

V usage is TRBV28 and J usage is TRBJ1-6; 7 nucleotides match TRBD1. The V and J ends lost 6 bases and 1 base, in that order; junction bases with no gene match: 9. Germline V gene lookup returns CDR1 MDHEN and CDR2 SYDVKM. This CDR3 is built from 17 residues. DNA of the CDR3: TGTGCCAGCAGCCGTATTACAGGGGAGTCCTATAATTCACCCCTCCACTTT. Translating gives CASSRITGESYNSPLHF.

This chain links TRBV5-4 with TRBJ2-7; D gene ambiguous. CDR3 size: 13 residues. Trimming took 0 bases from V and 7 from J, leaving 11 bases between them. Germline values: CDR1 SGHNT, CDR2 YYREEE (reference sequence). The CDR3 DNA reads as TGTGCCAGCAGCTTGGGTCCAAAGGCAGAGCAGTACTTC. The encoded protein is CASSLGPKAEQYF.

This chain links TRBV21-1 with TRBJ1-1; no DNA check was done on the table's D call, TRBD1. TRBV21-1 is a known pseudogene. The CDR3 is made up of 13 amino acids. The CDR3 sequence is CVSCHRGGTEAFF. DNA for the CDR3: TGTGTCAGCTGCCATCGAGGGGGCACTGAAGCTTTCTTT.

The chain recombines TRBV6-5 with TRBJ2-5; TRBD1 or TRBD2 may be the D gene (6 bases each). Trimming took off 2 bases at V and 7 bases at J, with 17 bases between the two ends. CDR3 length: 15 residues. Germline CDR1 is MNHEY and CDR2 is SVGAGI. CDR3 DNA sequence: TGTGCCAGCAGTTACGGGGTCGAGGGGGGCCCGACCCAGTACTTC. Protein: CASSYGVEGGPTQYF.

The chain joins TRBV7-7 to TRBJ2-2; TRBD2 agrees at 10 bases. The V and J ends lost 4 bases and 0 bases, in that order; junction bases with no gene match: 8. This CDR3 region has 18 residues. Per the germline V gene, CDR1 is SSHAT and CDR2 is FNYEAQ (reference sequence). The CDR3 here is CASSSKLGLATNTGELFF. Here the CDR3 DNA reads TGTGCCAGCAGCTCAAAGCTGGGACTAGCGACGAACACCGGGGAGCTGTTTTTT.

The chain links TRBV5-1 to TRBJ2-3; either TRBD1 or TRBD2 may fit D (5 bases each). Germline values: CDR1 SGHRS, CDR2 YFSETQ. The V end was cut by 3 bases, the J end by 4 bases, with 18 bases between. CDR3 length equals 16 residues. The CDR3 DNA sequence: TGCGCCAGCAGCTCCGTAGCGAGAGGGGCCCCAGATACGCAGTATTTT. It encodes CASSSVARGAPDTQYF.

This clone was seen a handful of times. The chain has TRBV30 and TRBJ1-5; D remains unclear. This CDR3 spans 14 amino acids. Trimming removed 3 bases at V and 1 base at J, with 10 bases between. CDR1 is GTSNPN, CDR2 SVGIG, per germline (reference sequence). The CDR3 is CAWSRIDSNQPQHF. As DNA, the CDR3 is TGTGCCTGGAGCAGGATAGACAGCAATCAGCCCCAGCATTTT.

V usage is TRBV5-1 and J usage is TRBJ2-2, with 11 bases identical to TRBD1. The germline CDR1 and CDR2 sequences are SGHRS and YFSETQ. This CDR3 is built from 16 residues. Trimming at V came to 4 bases and at J to 2 bases, leaving 4 bases not matched to a gene. The CDR3 bases are TGCGCCAGCAGCCAGGACAGGGGGCTTAACACCGGGGAGCTGTTTTTT. It yields the protein CASSQDRGLNTGELFF.

This chain uses TRBV7-9 with TRBJ2-1; perhaps TRBD2 as D (5 bases). The CDR3 extends over 14 amino acids. Between the trimmed V and J ends, which lost 4 bases and 8 bases, there was a span of 15 bases. Germline values: CDR1 SEHNR, CDR2 FQNEAQ (reference sequence). CDR3 in amino acids: CASSSTRLSDEQFF. The DNA of the CDR3 is TGTGCCAGCAGCTCCACCCGACTATCCGATGAGCAGTTCTTC. The full variable domain, rest sourced from reference TRBV7-9 and TRBJ2-1, is DTGVSQNPRHKITKRGQNVTFRCDPISEHNRLYWYRQTLGQGPEFLTYFQNEAQLEKSRLLSDRFSAERPKGSFSTLEIQRTEQGDSAMYLCASSSTRLSDEQFFGPGTRLTVL.

CDR3 protein: CASSFTPSTDTQYF. The CDR3 coding sequence is TGCGCCAGCAGCTTTACGCCTAGCACAGATACGCAGTATTTT. The V call is TRBV5-1, the J call TRBJ2-3; D uncertain. V lost 2 bases and J 0 bases, leaving 7 bases between the germline ends. The CDR3 is made up of 14 amino acids. CDR1 and CDR2 (germline): SGHRS, YFSETQ.

The chain joins TRBV5-1 to TRBJ2-7; TRBD2 is a possible D gene (5 bases). The CDR3 runs to 17 residues. The germline CDR1 and CDR2 sequences are SGHRS and YFSETQ. Trimming shortened V by 1 base and J by 0 bases, and 17 bases separated the two germline ends. The CDR3 sequence is CASSLTVGGGGSYEQYF. The CDR3 bases are TGCGCCAGCAGCTTGACAGTCGGAGGCGGCGGCTCCTACGAGCAGTACTTC.

This clone has just one count. J is TRBJ1-5 and V is TRBV27; no reliable D call. The V end lost 0 bases, the J end lost 7 bases, and 10 bases lay between the germline ends. There are 14 residues in the CDR3. Germline CDR1 is MNHEY and CDR2 is SMNVEV (reference sequence). CDR3 sequence: CASSLSRVYQPQHF. The CDR3 nucleotides are TGTGCCAGCAGTTTATCCAGAGTGTACCAGCCCCAGCATTTT.

The V and J genes are TRBV7-3 and TRBJ2-1; 8 bases map to TRBD2. CDR1 and CDR2 (germline): SGHTA, FQGTGA. The CDR3 has 16 amino acids. V lost 4 bases to trimming and J lost 6 bases; unmatched junction nucleotides: 11. The CDR3 reads CASSSLGRALVNEQFF. The DNA of the CDR3 is TGTGCCAGCAGCTCTCTCGGGAGGGCCTTGGTCAATGAGCAGTTCTTC. Supplemented by reference TRBV7-3 and TRBJ2-1, the full variable domain reads GAGVSQTPSNKVTEKGKYVELRCDPISGHTALYWYRQSLGQGPEFLIYFQGTGAADDSGLPNDRFFAVRPEGSVSTLKIQRTERGDSAVYLCASSSLGRALVNEQFFGPGTRLTVL.

This sequence joins TRBV7-2 and TRBJ2-7; either TRBD1 or TRBD2 may supply D (6 bases each). The CDR3 consists of 14 residues. V was trimmed by 4 bases and J by 0 bases, leaving 10 bases between them. The germline V gene has CDR1 SGHTA and CDR2 FQGNSA. In DNA form, the CDR3 reads TGTGCCAGCAGCTCGGGGGCCTACTCCTACGAGCAGTACTTC. Its translation is CASSSGAYSYEQYF.

On this clone: Other DNA sequences in the sample encode the same CDR3. The rearrangement links TRBV7-2 to TRBJ2-7; no firm D call. V was cut by 8 bases and J by 4 bases, with 12 bases left in between. This CDR3 comprises 12 residues. In germline, CDR1 is SGHTA, CDR2 FQGNSA. CDR3 sequence: CASSPDLYEQYF. The CDR3 DNA is TGTGCCAGCTCTCCGGACCTGTACGAGCAGTACTTC. The variable domain in full, completed from reference TRBV7-2 and TRBJ2-7, reads GAGVSQSPSNKVTEKGKDVELRCDPISGHTALYWYRQSLGQGLEFLIYFQGNSAPDKSGLPSDRFSAERTGGSVSTLTIQRTQQEDSAVYLCASSPDLYEQYFGPGTRLTVT.

V usage is TRBV6-5 and J usage is TRBJ2-1, with D perhaps TRBD1 (5 bases). Per germline, CDR1 MNHEY and CDR2 SVGAGI. The CDR3 runs to 14 residues. V was pared by 1 base and J by 10 bases, with 14 bases between. CDR3 bases: TGTGCCAGCAGTTACTTGGGGCAGGTCGGCGAGCAGTTCTTC. Protein sequence: CASSYLGQVGEQFF.

This clone showed up just once. The chain links TRBV19 to TRBJ2-1; D not resolved. Germline loops: CDR1 LNHDA, CDR2 SQIVND (reference sequence). V lost 6 bases, J lost 3 bases, and 15 bases lay in between. The CDR3 is 15 residues long. The CDR3 bases are TGTGCCAGTAGCTCAGACCTCAGAGACTACAATGAGCAGTTCTTC. It encodes CASSSDLRDYNEQFF.

The V and J genes are TRBV28 and TRBJ2-5, with 11 bases that match TRBD2. The V gene end was trimmed by 8 bases and the J gene end by 5 bases; junction bases not matched to a gene: 4. The CDR3 runs 13 residues. Germline V gene lookup returns CDR1 MDHEN and CDR2 SYDVKM. Here the CDR3 reads CASLAGGEETQYF. In DNA form, the CDR3 reads TGTGCCAGCTTAGCGGGAGGGGAGGAGACCCAGTACTTC.